One TCR beta chain is described in this entry. This record belongs to a study of blood T cell repertoires in COVID-19. Study overall: Acute and convalescent COVID-19 specimens originated in the United States, Italy and Spain. PBMCs, B-cell-depleted T cells, or T cells provided the cDNA or gDNA that made up the material.

The V gene end was trimmed by 3 bases and the J gene end by 3 bases; junction bases not matched to a gene: 4. CDR1 and CDR2 (germline): DFQATT, SNEGSKA (reference sequence). CDR3 length: 14 residues. Original processing methods: Amplification of reference gene primers provided the estimated nucleated cell counts. The data were produced by immunoSEQ multiplex PCR, yet TCRdb's version contains in-frame clones alone and is incomplete. That table furnishes V, J and clone size, whereas the DNA furnished D and trimming. The table lists just over 60,000 clones, less than 80% of them singletons. The chain combines TRBV20-1 with TRBJ2-3; 9 nucleotides align to TRBD2. Sequencing used peripheral blood. This TCR came from a man between 60 and 75 years old with acute or convalescent COVID-19. Written as DNA, the CDR3 is TGCAGTGCTAGTAGGAGCGGGAGGACAGATACGCAGTATTTT. Translation gives CSASRSGRTDTQYF.